A selection of T cell receptor beta chains follows, all from one sample in a study of T cell repertoires in ileal Crohn's disease. Libraries were prepared by immunoSEQ multiplex PCR; TCRdb keeps only in-frame clonotypes and omits some of them. The sample shows roughly 2,000 clones, over 75% of them seen only once. The sequencing sample was made of ileal tissue. These receptors all come from an adult with Crohn's disease. The CDR3 runs from the conserved cysteine through the conserved F or W. The order of the fields is V gene, D gene, clone size, J gene, CDR3 DNA, CDR3 protein. A D gene is named only where the DNA matches it firmly. Size is stated for part of the rows, as once, few or many counts, or as a class when the clone is expanded.

V gene: TRBV5-1; D gene: TRBD1; clone size: -; J gene: TRBJ2-7; CDR3 DNA: TGCGCCAAAACGGCAGGGGGCGAAGTATCTCTCTACGAGCAGTACTTC; CDR3 protein: CAKTAGGEVSLYEQYF
V gene: TRBV2; D gene: -; clone size: -; J gene: TRBJ2-7; CDR3 DNA: TGTGCCAGCAGTGGGGGGCCTGAGGGGGCCTACGAGCAGTACTTC; CDR3 protein: CASSGGPEGAYEQYF
V gene: TRBV5-1; D gene: TRBD1; clone size: -; J gene: TRBJ1-1; CDR3 DNA: TGCGCCAGCAGCCCAGACGGGACAGCGAACACTGAAGCTTTCTTT; CDR3 protein: CASSPDGTANTEAFF
V gene: TRBV11-1; D gene: TRBD2; clone size: -; J gene: TRBJ2-3; CDR3 DNA: TGTGCCAGCAGCTTGACTCTAGCGGCAGATACGCAGTATTTT; CDR3 protein: CASSLTLAADTQYF
V gene: TRBV4-3; D gene: -; clone size: -; J gene: TRBJ1-2; CDR3 DNA: TGCGCCAGCAGCTTCCCGCAGGCCTATGGCTACACCTTC; CDR3 protein: CASSFPQAYGYTF
V gene: TRBV5-1; D gene: -; clone size: -; J gene: TRBJ1-3; CDR3 DNA: TGCGCCAGCAGCTTGGCGGCAGGGTTAGGAAACACCATATATTTT; CDR3 protein: CASSLAAGLGNTIYF
V gene: TRBV6-1; D gene: TRBD2; clone size: once; J gene: TRBJ2-7; CDR3 DNA: TGTGCCAGCAGTGAATCTCGCGGGGGGGCTGGCGAGCAGTACTTC; CDR3 protein: CASSESRGGAGEQYF
V gene: TRBV5-5; D gene: TRBD1; clone size: -; J gene: TRBJ2-7; CDR3 DNA: TGTGCCAGCAGCTCAGGACAGGGACGATACTACGAGCAGTACTTC; CDR3 protein: CASSSGQGRYYEQYF
V gene: TRBV6-1; D gene: -; clone size: once; J gene: TRBJ2-5; CDR3 DNA: TGTGCCAGCAGTGATACGGGGGGCGAGACCCAGTACTTC; CDR3 protein: CASSDTGGETQYF
V gene: TRBV7-8; D gene: -; clone size: -; J gene: TRBJ1-1; CDR3 DNA: TGTGCCAGCAGCTTAGGGAGAGGGCGTGAAGCTTTCTTT; CDR3 protein: CASSLGRGREAFF
V gene: TRBV6-6; D gene: -; clone size: -; J gene: TRBJ2-1; CDR3 DNA: TGTGCCAGCAGTTATAAACGCGACACCCTTTACAATGAGCAGTTCTTC; CDR3 protein: CASSYKRDTLYNEQFF
V gene: TRBV6-5; D gene: TRBD2; clone size: -; J gene: TRBJ2-7; CDR3 DNA: TGTGCCAGCAGTGCAATAGCGGGGTCCTCCTACGAGCAGTACTTC; CDR3 protein: CASSAIAGSSYEQYF
V gene: TRBV29-1; D gene: -; clone size: -; J gene: TRBJ1-1; CDR3 DNA: TGCAGCGTCCGGACACCGAACACTGAAGCTTTCTTT; CDR3 protein: CSVRTPNTEAFF
V gene: TRBV30; D gene: -; clone size: -; J gene: TRBJ1-4; CDR3 DNA: TGTGCCTGGAGCGCCCGGCCCCCAGGGCAGGGTGAAAAACTGTTTTTT; CDR3 protein: CAWSARPPGQGEKLFF
V gene: TRBV5-1; D gene: -; clone size: -; J gene: TRBJ1-1; CDR3 DNA: TGCGCCAGCAGCTTGGGTCAGGTGAACACTGAAGCTTTCTTT; CDR3 protein: CASSLGQVNTEAFF
V gene: TRBV10-3; D gene: -; clone size: few; J gene: TRBJ1-1; CDR3 DNA: TGTGCCATCAGTGGGTTGGTTAGGGGGACTGAAGCTTTCTTT; CDR3 protein: CAISGLVRGTEAFF
V gene: TRBV7-8; D gene: -; clone size: -; J gene: TRBJ1-3; CDR3 DNA: TGTGCCAGCAGCCGCCCCGGGGAGACGGGAAACACCATATATTTT; CDR3 protein: CASSRPGETGNTIYF
V gene: TRBV9; D gene: -; clone size: -; J gene: TRBJ2-2; CDR3 DNA: TGTGCCAGCAGCGACGGGGGGCTCGTCGGGGAGCTGTTTTTT; CDR3 protein: CASSDGGLVGELFF
V gene: TRBV20-1; D gene: -; clone size: -; J gene: TRBJ2-5; CDR3 DNA: TGCAGTGCTAGGTCTCAAGAGACCCAGTACTTC; CDR3 protein: CSARSQETQYF
V gene: TRBV6-6; D gene: -; clone size: -; J gene: TRBJ2-7; CDR3 DNA: TGTGCCAGCAGTTACTCGAGGGCAGCGATTGCCTACGAGCAGTACTTC; CDR3 protein: CASSYSRAAIAYEQYF
V gene: TRBV6-1; D gene: -; clone size: -; J gene: TRBJ1-1; CDR3 DNA: TGTGCCAGCGGCCAGGGAAGTAACACTGAAGCTTTCTTT; CDR3 protein: CASGQGSNTEAFF
V gene: TRBV19; D gene: -; clone size: -; J gene: TRBJ1-5; CDR3 DNA: TGTGCCAGTAGTATAGAAACGCGGTATAGCAATCAGCCCCAGCATTTT; CDR3 protein: CASSIETRYSNQPQHF
V gene: TRBV2; D gene: -; clone size: -; J gene: TRBJ2-5; CDR3 DNA: TGTGCCAGCAGGAAGGGGTTAGAGACCCAGTACTTC; CDR3 protein: CASRKGLETQYF
V gene: TRBV19; D gene: -; clone size: -; J gene: TRBJ1-2; CDR3 DNA: TGTGCCAGTAGTATGCGAGGGAGGGATGGCTACACCTTC; CDR3 protein: CASSMRGRDGYTF
V gene: TRBV7-2; D gene: -; clone size: -; J gene: TRBJ2-5; CDR3 DNA: TGTGCCAGCAGCTTAGACCGGGAGACCCAGTACTTC; CDR3 protein: CASSLDRETQYF
V gene: TRBV14; D gene: TRBD1; clone size: -; J gene: TRBJ1-4; CDR3 DNA: TGTGCCAGACCACCCTGTAGGACAGGGGTTTCAGGTAATGAAAAACTGTTTTTT; CDR3 protein: CARPPCRTGVSGNEKLFF
V gene: TRBV19; D gene: TRBD2; clone size: -; J gene: TRBJ2-2; CDR3 DNA: TGTGCCAGTAGCGCACCCGGGGGGACCGGGGAGCTGTTTTTT; CDR3 protein: CASSAPGGTGELFF
V gene: TRBV11-2; D gene: TRBD2; clone size: -; J gene: TRBJ2-5; CDR3 DNA: TGTGCCAGCAGCCTGGGGGGGCAAGAGACCCAGTACTTC; CDR3 protein: CASSLGGQETQYF
V gene: TRBV20-1; D gene: -; clone size: -; J gene: TRBJ1-1; CDR3 DNA: TGCAGTCCGACAGGGAACACTGAAGCTTTCTTT; CDR3 protein: CSPTGNTEAFF
V gene: TRBV7-8; D gene: TRBD1; clone size: -; J gene: TRBJ1-1; CDR3 DNA: TGTGCCAGCAGCCCCCACAGGGGTGGGAACACTGAAGCTTTCTTT; CDR3 protein: CASSPHRGGNTEAFF
V gene: TRBV12-5; D gene: TRBD1; clone size: -; J gene: TRBJ1-1; CDR3 DNA: TGTGCTAGTGGTTTGGCCGACAGGGTCAACACAGGCACTGAAGCTTTCTTT; CDR3 protein: CASGLADRVNTGTEAFF
V gene: TRBV11-2; D gene: TRBD1; clone size: -; J gene: TRBJ1-6; CDR3 DNA: TGTGCCAGCAGCCCCCACCGGGACAGAGCCCGGGGATATTCACCCCTCCACTTT; CDR3 protein: CASSPHRDRARGYSPLHF
V gene: TRBV7-8; D gene: -; clone size: -; J gene: TRBJ1-2; CDR3 DNA: TGTGCCAGCAGCTTAGCTGGGACTCGGGGCTACACCTTC; CDR3 protein: CASSLAGTRGYTF
V gene: TRBV5-4; D gene: TRBD1; clone size: once; J gene: TRBJ1-6; CDR3 DNA: TGTGCCAGCAGCTTAGCGGACAGGGTTTCACCCCTCCACTTT; CDR3 protein: CASSLADRVSPLHF
V gene: TRBV2; D gene: -; clone size: -; J gene: TRBJ2-7; CDR3 DNA: TGTGCCAGCAGGAGCACAGTGAGCTCCTACGAGCAGTACTTC; CDR3 protein: CASRSTVSSYEQYF
V gene: TRBV30; D gene: TRBD1; clone size: -; J gene: TRBJ1-5; CDR3 DNA: TGTGCCTGGAGCCACCTAGACAGGGAATCGGATCAGCCCCAGCATTTT; CDR3 protein: CAWSHLDRESDQPQHF
V gene: TRBV9; D gene: TRBD2; clone size: -; J gene: TRBJ2-5; CDR3 DNA: TGTGCCAGCAGCCCTCTCACGGGGGGGCTGCAAGAGACCCAGTACTTC; CDR3 protein: CASSPLTGGLQETQYF